Presented here are 28 T cell receptor beta chains from one specimen sequenced in a study of blood T cell repertoires in COVID-19. Clones were sequenced by immunoSEQ multiplex PCR, and TCRdb holds only the in-frame ones, with some missing. The table includes 250,000 to 350,000 clones, around 89% detected once. Sequenced: peripheral blood. These receptors originate from a woman in her fifties or sixties with active or convalescent COVID-19.

This clone is a singleton in its sample. The rearrangement links TRBV30 to TRBJ1-1, with D hard to call. V lost 3 bases and J 10 bases, leaving 15 bases between the germline ends. The germline V gene encodes CDR1 GTSNPN and CDR2 SVGIG (reference sequence). There are 12 residues in the CDR3. The CDR3 is CAWSQAGLTAFF. Written as DNA, the CDR3 is TGTGCCTGGAGCCAAGCCGGGTTAACAGCTTTCTTT. The full variable domain, completed using reference TRBV30 and TRBJ1-1, is SQTIHQWPATLVQPVGSPLSLECTVEGTSNPNLYWYRQAAGRGLQLLFYSVGIGQISSEVPQNLSASRPQDRQFILSSKKLLLSDSGFYLCAWSQAGLTAFFGQGTRLTVV.

The genes are TRBV27 and TRBJ2-1; 7 nucleotides agree with TRBD1. Looked up from germline, CDR1 is MNHEY and CDR2 is SMNVEV (reference sequence). The CDR3 spans 14 residues. Trimming cost V 6 bases and J 3 bases; bases outside gene matches: 5. CDR3 in DNA: TGTGCCAGCAGAGAGAGGACAGGCTACAATGAGCAGTTCTTC. It specifies CASRERTGYNEQFF.

The V gene is TRBV4-1, the J gene TRBJ2-3; tentatively, D is TRBD2 (7 bases). The germline V and J ends were trimmed by 4 bases and 1 base, with 21 bases remaining between them. Germline lookup yields CDR1 MGHRA and CDR2 YSYEKL. This CDR3 has 18 residues. The CDR3 coding sequence is TGCGCCAGCAGCCCTTTCGGAGGGGGGGAGGTCGGCACAGATACGCAGTATTTT. Its protein is CASSPFGGGEVGTDTQYF.

The chain has TRBV5-1 and TRBJ2-2, with D uncertain. Germline CDR1 is SGHRS and CDR2 is YFSETQ. The CDR3 spans 15 residues. With 4 bases removed from V and 2 bases from J, the gap between germline ends came to 12 bases. CDR3 protein: CASSHLSINTGELFF. CDR3 in DNA: TGCGCCAGCAGCCATCTGAGCATTAACACCGGGGAGCTGTTTTTT.

This clone was detected only once. The chain combines TRBV6-2 or TRBV6-3 with TRBJ1-2; D remains ambiguous. V was trimmed by 2 bases and J by 8 bases, leaving 15 bases between them. Germline CDR1 and CDR2: MNHEY and SVGEGT. This CDR3 contains 14 residues. For the CDR3, the DNA is TGTGCCAGCAGTTACAGATGGGAGGCGAGCGGCTACACCTTC. It is translated as CASSYRWEASGYTF.

V is TRBV7-2 and J is TRBJ2-7; the D gene is possibly TRBD1 (5 bases). Looked up from germline, CDR1 is SGHTA and CDR2 is FQGNSA. The CDR3 covers 13 residues. Trimming cost V 6 bases and J 6 bases, with 15 bases left between them. The CDR3 DNA follows: TGTGCCAGCAGTATTAGCAGGGATCTCGAGCAGTACTTC. Translated: CASSISRDLEQYF.

The chain has TRBV3-1 (or the pseudogene TRBV3-2) and TRBJ1-1; the D is unclear. In germline, CDR1 is LGHDT, CDR2 YNNKEL (reference sequence). V lost 1 base and J 1 base, leaving 10 bases between the germline ends. The CDR3 contains 15 residues. The CDR3 region has the DNA TGTGCCAGCAGCCAAGGGGCAGGAAGGAACACTGAAGCTTTCTTT. The encoded protein is CASSQGAGRNTEAFF.

The CDR3 sequence: CASSWTGGRTEAFF. In nucleotides, the CDR3 is TGTGCCAGCAGCTGGACAGGGGGCAGGACTGAAGCTTTCTTT. The chain combines TRBV5-4 with TRBJ1-1, with TRBD1 matching 11 bases. The CDR3 totals 14 residues. Germline trimming cut 3 bases from V and 5 bases from J; bases unmatched to any gene: 3. CDR1 and CDR2 (germline): SGHNT, YYREEE (reference sequence).

The V and J genes are TRBV12-1 and TRBJ1-2; TRBD1 is taken as the D call from the table, unchecked against the DNA. TRBV12-1 is a pseudogene segment. This CDR3 has 15 amino acids. CDR3 nucleotides: TGTGCCAGCAGCTCGAGGACAGGTAGGGTTGGAGGCTACACCTTC. Translation: CASSSRTGRVGGYTF.

This clone was recorded at least ten times. The J gene is TRBJ1-1, the V gene TRBV3-1 (or the pseudogene TRBV3-2); D is unresolved. CDR1 is LGHDT, CDR2 YNNKEL, per germline (reference sequence). V was trimmed by 6 bases and J by 5 bases, leaving 13 bases between them. This CDR3 comprises 13 residues. In DNA form, the CDR3 reads TGTGCCAGCAGTCTTCTTGGGAGGACTGAAGCTTTCTTT. Its protein product is CASSLLGRTEAFF.

V gene TRBV15 combines with J gene TRBJ2-1; 7 bases line up with TRBD1. The CDR3 extends over 14 amino acids. Germline values: CDR1 LNHNV, CDR2 YYDKDF (reference sequence). V gave up 7 bases and J gave up 0 bases; unmatched junction bases: 3. The CDR3 reads CATKGGSSYNEQFF. The CDR3 coding sequence is TGTGCCACCAAAGGGGGCAGCTCCTACAATGAGCAGTTCTTC.

The J gene is TRBJ1-2, the V gene TRBV3-1 (or the pseudogene TRBV3-2); tentatively, D is TRBD1 (5 bases). Germline assignment: CDR1 LGHDT and CDR2 YNNKEL (reference sequence). This CDR3 is 18 amino acids long. The V end was cut by 1 base, the J end by 8 bases, with 26 bases between. The CDR3 is CASSQVDIRQFWGCGYTF. For the CDR3, the DNA is TGTGCCAGCAGCCAAGTAGACATTAGACAGTTTTGGGGATGCGGCTACACCTTC.

The chain carries TRBV12-5 and TRBJ2-7; D perhaps matches TRBD1 (5 bases). The CDR3 runs 14 residues. Trimming pared 1 base from V and 3 bases from J, leaving 10 bases between. Germline CDR1 is LGHNT and CDR2 is FRNRAP. The CDR3 region has the DNA TGTGCTAGTGGTTTGGGGCAGGGAAGCTACGAGCAGTACTTC. It yields the protein CASGLGQGSYEQYF.

This rearrangement joins TRBV18 to TRBJ2-7, with TRBD2 matching 9 bases. CDR1 and CDR2 (germline): KGHSH, LQKENI. Trimming cost V 3 bases and J 0 bases; bases outside gene matches: 6. The CDR3 is 16 residues long. CDR3 sequence (DNA): TGTGCCAGCTCACCTTTAAGCGGGAGGAGCTCCTACGAGCAGTACTTC. Amino acids: CASSPLSGRSSYEQYF.

V is TRBV29-1 and J is TRBJ1-2, with a tentative D call TRBD1 (6 bases). Germline CDR1 is SQVTM and CDR2 is ANQGSEA. This CDR3 is 12 amino acids long. V was shortened by 4 bases and J by 7 bases, with 13 bases between the two germline ends. The CDR3 sequence is CSVGQGLGGYTF. DNA of the CDR3: TGCAGCGTTGGGCAGGGGCTTGGTGGCTACACCTTC.

The CDR3 is CASSPQGLNTGELFF. The CDR3 DNA sequence: TGTGCCAGCAGCCCCCAGGGATTGAACACCGGGGAGCTGTTTTTT. The rearrangement uses TRBV3-1 (or the pseudogene TRBV3-2) and TRBJ2-2, with D possibly TRBD1 on 5 matching bases. This CDR3 contains 15 residues. V lost 4 bases and J 1 base, leaving 10 bases between the germline ends. CDR1 and CDR2 from the germline V gene are LGHDT and YNNKEL (reference sequence).

V gene TRBV5-1 combines with J gene TRBJ2-2, with D perhaps matching TRBD2 (5 bases). Germline CDR1 is SGHRS and CDR2 is YFSETQ. Trimming shortened V by 2 bases and J by 3 bases, and 11 bases separated the two germline ends. There are 15 residues in the CDR3. The CDR3, as DNA: TGCGCCAGCAGCTTAGAGGGCTTCGACACCGGGGAGCTGTTTTTT. This gives the protein CASSLEGFDTGELFF. The full variable domain, rest sourced from reference TRBV5-1 and TRBJ2-2, is KAGVTQTPRYLIKTRGQQVTLSCSPISGHRSVSWYQQTPGQGLQFLFEYFSETQRNKGNFPGRFSGRQFSNSRSEMNVSTLELGDSALYLCASSLEGFDTGELFFGEGSRLTVL.

V and J are TRBV18 and TRBJ1-1, with D possibly matching TRBD1 (6 bases). V gave up 2 bases and J gave up 0 bases, with 13 bases separating them. This CDR3 spans 16 amino acids. CDR1 and CDR2 (germline): KGHSH, LQKENI. Written as DNA, the CDR3 is TGTGCCAGCTCACCAGGGCAGGGGCCTATGAACACTGAAGCTTTCTTT. Its translation: CASSPGQGPMNTEAFF.

The gene calls are TRBV30 and TRBJ1-1, with 7 bases matching TRBD1. Per the germline V gene, CDR1 is GTSNPN and CDR2 is SVGIG (reference sequence). The CDR3 covers 14 residues. Losses at the gene ends were 6 bases for V and 3 bases for J; bases not matched to a gene: 10. The CDR3 nucleotides read TGTGCCTGCCCCCGAAGGCAGGGGGACACTGAAGCTTTCTTT. Translating it yields CACPRRQGDTEAFF.

The chain employs TRBV2 and TRBJ1-3, with D possibly matching TRBD1 (6 bases). V was pared by 4 bases and J by 4 bases, with 8 bases between. This CDR3 contains 13 residues. Per the germline V gene, CDR1 is SNHLY and CDR2 is FYNNEI. The CDR3 bases are TGTGCCAGCAGTGCCAGGGGAGGAAACACCATATATTTT. Translating it yields CASSARGGNTIYF.

The chain recombines TRBV29-1 with TRBJ2-1; D unresolved. The CDR3 sequence is 13 residues long. V lost 4 bases to trimming and J lost 2 bases, with 9 bases between them. Germline V gives CDR1 SQVTM, CDR2 ANQGSEA. CDR3 amino acids: CSVATSTYNEQFF. The CDR3 DNA reads TGCAGCGTTGCGACTTCAACCTACAATGAGCAGTTCTTC.

The chain carries TRBV19 and TRBJ1-1, with D unresolved. The germline gives CDR1 LNHDA, CDR2 SQIVND (reference sequence). The germline V and J ends were trimmed by 3 bases and 5 bases, with 19 bases remaining between them. The CDR3 covers 16 residues. The CDR3 reads CASSIFGLGRETEAFF. Here the CDR3 DNA reads TGTGCCAGTAGTATTTTTGGGTTGGGGAGGGAGACTGAAGCTTTCTTT.

This chain uses TRBV4-1 with TRBJ2-5, with 7 nucleotides matching TRBD1. V shed 3 bases and J 5 bases; nucleotides not matched to a gene: 12. The CDR3 covers 16 residues. Looked up from germline, CDR1 is MGHRA and CDR2 is YSYEKL. CDR3 coding DNA: TGCGCCAGCAGCCACCTACCGGGGACAGTGGGTGAGACCCAGTACTTC. This translates into CASSHLPGTVGETQYF.

The CDR3 nucleotides read TGTGCCAGCAGCGGGGGGGATACGCAGTATTTT. It yields the protein CASSGGDTQYF. The chain couples TRBV5-4 to TRBJ2-3; D is possibly TRBD2 (6 bases). Germline values: CDR1 SGHNT, CDR2 YYREEE (reference sequence). This CDR3 contains 11 residues. Trimming took 4 bases from V and 6 from J, leaving 6 bases between them.

The genes are TRBV24-1 and TRBJ1-1; 7 nucleotides match TRBD1. After removal of 4 bases from V and 10 bases from J, the junction contained 8 bases not matched to a gene. The CDR3 totals 13 residues. CDR1 is KGHDR and CDR2 is SFDVKD in the germline V gene. CDR3 protein: CATSDLTGAGAFF. The CDR3 DNA is TGTGCCACCAGTGACCTAACAGGGGCCGGAGCTTTCTTT.

There are a few counts of this clone. The rearrangement uses TRBV28 and TRBJ1-2, with a weak D call TRBD1 (6 bases). The germline CDR1 and CDR2 sequences are MDHEN and SYDVKM. V was shortened by 6 bases and J by 9 bases, with 20 bases between the two germline ends. The CDR3 contains 14 residues. CDR3 region: CASSSGQTVLSYTF. CDR3 nucleotide sequence: TGTGCCAGCAGCTCAGGACAGACTGTCCTAAGCTACACCTTC.

This clone was picked up one time. The chain links TRBV21-1 to TRBJ1-1; TRBD1 reflects the table's D call only, with no check against the DNA. TRBV21-1 is given as a pseudogene. This CDR3 has 16 amino acids. CDR3 DNA: TGTGCCAGCAGCAACGGGACAGGGGCAAGAAAAACTGAAGCTTTCTTT. Protein product: CASSNGTGARKTEAFF.

The chain joins TRBV6-2 or TRBV6-3 to TRBJ2-7; TRBD2 matches 7 bases. After removal of 0 bases from V and 4 bases from J, the junction contained 9 bases not matched to a gene. CDR1 and CDR2 from the germline V gene are MNHEY and SVGEGT. The CDR3 loop spans 16 amino acids. CDR3 sequence reads: CASSYSLGEGLYEQYF. CDR3 sequence (DNA): TGTGCCAGCAGTTACTCGCTCGGAGAGGGACTATACGAGCAGTACTTC.